Following are 6 T cell receptor beta chains from one sample sequenced in a study of cytomegalovirus exposure and HLA in healthy donors (dated by TCRdb to about 2017). Library generation was performed with the immunoSEQ multiplex PCR assay. TCRdb carries this immuneACCESS record with in-frame sequences only. Its versions omit some clonotypes, under half of them owing to an unresolved V gene in the studies checked, with the rest unexplained. The sample table holds roughly 250,000 clones, of which about 90% were seen once. 1% to 1.5% of the sample is in the top ten clones. The sample comprised PBMCs. The origin of the receptors is a woman aged 25-40 years in good health and CMV-seropositive.

The chain links TRBV4-1 to TRBJ1-2; TRBD1 matches 9 bases. The germline V gene encodes CDR1 MGHRA and CDR2 YSYEKL. CDR3 length: 14 amino acids. J gave up 4 bases and V 4 bases, and 4 bases lay outside the gene matches. CDR3: CASSRDREGYGYTF. The CDR3 DNA reads TGCGCCAGCAGCCGGGACAGGGAGGGCTATGGCTACACCTTC.

The rearrangement uses TRBV6-5 and TRBJ1-1, with 8 bases that match TRBD1. The CDR3 has 12 residues. V was clipped by 2 bases and J by 9 bases; unmatched bases: 2. Germline CDR1 is MNHEY and CDR2 is SVGAGI. The CDR3 loop reads CASSYRQGKAFF. The CDR3 DNA reads as TGTGCCAGCAGTTACCGACAGGGGAAAGCTTTCTTT.

In this sample, this clone turned up a few times. The rearrangement uses TRBV5-4 and TRBJ2-3; 8 nucleotides agree with TRBD2. The CDR3 totals 17 residues. The V gene's germline CDR1 is SGHNT and CDR2 YYREEE (reference sequence). The junction had 8 bases not matched to a gene; V was cut back by 0 bases and J by 2 bases. The CDR3 sequence is CASSLGGAGGVTDTQYF. The CDR3 nucleotides are TGTGCCAGCAGCTTGGGCGGGGCGGGAGGAGTCACAGATACGCAGTATTTT. Based on the CDR3 plus reference TRBV5-4 and TRBJ2-3, the full variable domain is ETGVTQSPTHLIKTRGQQVTLRCSSQSGHNTVSWYQQALGQGPQFIFQYYREEENGRGNFPPRFSGLQFPNYSSELNVNALELDDSALYLCASSLGGAGGVTDTQYFGPGTRLTVL.

This chain joins TRBV5-6 and TRBJ1-4, with D unresolved. Trimming took off 1 base at V and 8 bases at J, with 15 bases between the two ends. The CDR3 loop spans 15 amino acids. Germline V gene sequence: CDR1 SGHDT, CDR2 YYEEEE. CDR3 nucleotides: TGTGCCAGCAGCTTGATCGGGGATCAAGGGGAAAAACTGTTTTTT. This encodes CASSLIGDQGEKLFF.

V gene TRBV27 combines with J gene TRBJ1-1, with D possibly TRBD1 on 6 matching bases. Trimming removed 1 base from V and 4 bases from J, with 25 bases in between. There are 19 residues in the CDR3. CDR1 MNHEY and CDR2 SMNVEV come from the germline V gene (reference sequence). CDR3 DNA sequence: TGTGCCAGCAGTTTATTCAATATCGACAGGATTCCGGTAGGCACTGAAGCTTTCTTT. Residues: CASSLFNIDRIPVGTEAFF.

This rearrangement joins TRBV27 to TRBJ2-7; 7 bases are a match to TRBD1. The CDR3 contains 14 residues. V lost 3 bases and J lost 3; bases outside the gene matches: 5. Looked up from germline, CDR1 is MNHEY and CDR2 is SMNVEV (reference sequence). The CDR3 DNA is TGTGCCAGCAGTTTCGGGACAGCCTTCTACGAGCAGTACTTC. Translated: CASSFGTAFYEQYF.